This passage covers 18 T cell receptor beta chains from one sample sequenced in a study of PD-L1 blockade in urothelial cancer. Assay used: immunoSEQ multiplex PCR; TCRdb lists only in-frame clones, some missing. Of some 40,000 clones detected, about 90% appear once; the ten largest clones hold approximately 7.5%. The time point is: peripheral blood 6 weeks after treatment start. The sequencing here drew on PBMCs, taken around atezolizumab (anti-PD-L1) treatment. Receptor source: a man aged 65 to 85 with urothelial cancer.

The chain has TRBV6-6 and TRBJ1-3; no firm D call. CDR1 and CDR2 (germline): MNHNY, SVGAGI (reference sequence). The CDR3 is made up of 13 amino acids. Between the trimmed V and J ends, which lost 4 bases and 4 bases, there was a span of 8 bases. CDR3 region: CASSSSQGNTIYF. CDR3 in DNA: TGTGCCAGCAGTTCCTCCCAAGGAAACACCATATATTTT.

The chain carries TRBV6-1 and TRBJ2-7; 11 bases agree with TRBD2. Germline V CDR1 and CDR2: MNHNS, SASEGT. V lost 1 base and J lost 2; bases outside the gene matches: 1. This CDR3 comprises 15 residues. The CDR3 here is CASSEGLAGTYEQYF. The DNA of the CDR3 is TGTGCCAGCAGTGAAGGACTAGCGGGGACCTACGAGCAGTACTTC.

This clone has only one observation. CDR3: CASSSLRGTLSYEQYF. In DNA, the CDR3 is TGTGCCAGCTCATCCCTCAGGGGGACCCTTTCCTACGAGCAGTACTTC. The gene calls are TRBV18 and TRBJ2-7, with 7 positions matching TRBD1. CDR3 length: 16 residues. From germline, CDR1 is KGHSH and CDR2 LQKENI. Trimming cost V 5 bases and J 1 base; bases outside gene matches: 11.

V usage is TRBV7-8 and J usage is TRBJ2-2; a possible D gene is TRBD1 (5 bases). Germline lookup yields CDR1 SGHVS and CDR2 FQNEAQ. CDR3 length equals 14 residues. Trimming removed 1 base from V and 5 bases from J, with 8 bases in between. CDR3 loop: CASSLGQITGELFF. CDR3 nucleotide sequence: TGTGCCAGCAGCTTAGGACAGATAACCGGGGAGCTGTTTTTT.

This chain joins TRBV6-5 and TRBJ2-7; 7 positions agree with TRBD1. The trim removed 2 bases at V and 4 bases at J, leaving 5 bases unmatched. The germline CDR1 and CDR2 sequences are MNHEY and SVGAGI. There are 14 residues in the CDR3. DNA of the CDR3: TGTGCCAGCAGTTACGTGGGACAGAGTTACGAGCAGTACTTC. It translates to CASSYVGQSYEQYF.

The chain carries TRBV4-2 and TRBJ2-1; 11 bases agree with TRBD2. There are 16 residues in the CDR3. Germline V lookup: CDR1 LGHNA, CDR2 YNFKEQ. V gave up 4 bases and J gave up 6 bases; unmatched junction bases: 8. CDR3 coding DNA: TGTGCCAGCAGCCCTTGGGTTCTAGCGGGAGGCAATGAGCAGTTCTTC. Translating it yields CASSPWVLAGGNEQFF.

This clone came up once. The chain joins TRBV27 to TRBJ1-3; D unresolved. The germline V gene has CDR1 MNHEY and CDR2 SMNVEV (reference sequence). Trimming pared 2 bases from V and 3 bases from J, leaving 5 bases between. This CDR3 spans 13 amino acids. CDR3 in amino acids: CASSLRSGNTIYF. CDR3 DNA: TGTGCCAGCAGTTTAAGGAGTGGAAACACCATATATTTT.

CDR3 coding DNA: TGTGCCAGTAAGTTTCCAGGGGCTGGAAACACCATATATTTT. It encodes CASKFPGAGNTIYF. The chain combines TRBV19 with TRBJ1-3; TRBD1 is a possible D gene (6 bases). The germline V gene has CDR1 LNHDA and CDR2 SQIVND (reference sequence). The CDR3 covers 14 residues. V lost 7 bases and J 2 bases, leaving 12 bases between the germline ends. The variable domain in full, completed from reference TRBV19 and TRBJ1-3, reads DGGITQSPKYLFRKEGQNVTLSCEQNLNHDAMYWYRQDPGQGLRLIYYSQIVNDFQKGDIAEGYSVSREKKESFPLTVTSAQKNPTAFYLCASKFPGAGNTIYFGEGSWLTVV.

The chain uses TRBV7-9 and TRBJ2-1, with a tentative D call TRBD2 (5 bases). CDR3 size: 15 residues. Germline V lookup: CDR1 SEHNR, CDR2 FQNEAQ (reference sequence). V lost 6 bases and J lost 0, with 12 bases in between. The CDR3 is CASRTLGSSYNEQFF. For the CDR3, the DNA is TGTGCCAGCAGAACACTAGGGAGCTCCTACAATGAGCAGTTCTTC.

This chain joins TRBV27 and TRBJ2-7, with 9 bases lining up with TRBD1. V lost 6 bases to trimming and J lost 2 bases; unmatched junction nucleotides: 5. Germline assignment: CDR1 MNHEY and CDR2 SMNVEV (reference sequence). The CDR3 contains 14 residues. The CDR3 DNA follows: TGTGCCAGCAGAGGGACAGGGAGGACCTACGAGCAGTACTTC. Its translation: CASRGTGRTYEQYF.

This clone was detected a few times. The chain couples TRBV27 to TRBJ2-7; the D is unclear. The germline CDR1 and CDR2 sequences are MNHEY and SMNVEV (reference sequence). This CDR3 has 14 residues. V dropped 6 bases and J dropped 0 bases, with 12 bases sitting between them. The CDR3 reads CASSPRFSSYEQYF. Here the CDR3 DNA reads TGTGCCAGCAGCCCGCGGTTCAGCTCCTACGAGCAGTACTTC.

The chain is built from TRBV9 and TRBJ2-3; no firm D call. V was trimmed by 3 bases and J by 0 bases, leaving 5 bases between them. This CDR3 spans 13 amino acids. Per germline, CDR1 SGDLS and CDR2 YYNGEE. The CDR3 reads CASSAPSTDTQYF. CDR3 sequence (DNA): TGTGCCAGCAGCGCTCCTAGCACAGATACGCAGTATTTT. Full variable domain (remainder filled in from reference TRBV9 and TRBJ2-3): DSGVTQTPKHLITATGQRVTLRCSPRSGDLSVYWYQQSLDQGLQFLIQYYNGEERAKGNILERFSAQQFPDLHSELNLSSLELGDSALYFCASSAPSTDTQYFGPGTRLTVL.

The CDR3 loop reads CASSLDLGYEQYF. In DNA form, the CDR3 reads TGTGCCAGCAGCTTGGACCTAGGCTACGAGCAGTACTTC. The chain links TRBV5-6 to TRBJ2-7; D ambiguous. The CDR3 runs 13 residues. With 0 bases removed from V and 3 bases from J, the gap between germline ends came to 7 bases. The V gene's germline CDR1 is SGHDT and CDR2 YYEEEE.

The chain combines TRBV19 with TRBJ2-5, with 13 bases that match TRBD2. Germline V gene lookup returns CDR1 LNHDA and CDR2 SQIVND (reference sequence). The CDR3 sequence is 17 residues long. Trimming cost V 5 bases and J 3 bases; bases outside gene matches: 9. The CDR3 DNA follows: TGTGCCAGTAGTCTTCCGTCCGGGACTAGCGGGAAAGAGACCCAGTACTTC. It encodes CASSLPSGTSGKETQYF.

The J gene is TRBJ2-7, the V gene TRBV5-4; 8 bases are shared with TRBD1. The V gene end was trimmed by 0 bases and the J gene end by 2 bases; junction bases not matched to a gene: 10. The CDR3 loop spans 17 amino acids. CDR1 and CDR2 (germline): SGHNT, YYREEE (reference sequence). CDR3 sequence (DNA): TGTGCCAGCAGCTTGGGAGTAGGGGCAGGGGGCGCCTACGAGCAGTACTTC. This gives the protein CASSLGVGAGGAYEQYF.

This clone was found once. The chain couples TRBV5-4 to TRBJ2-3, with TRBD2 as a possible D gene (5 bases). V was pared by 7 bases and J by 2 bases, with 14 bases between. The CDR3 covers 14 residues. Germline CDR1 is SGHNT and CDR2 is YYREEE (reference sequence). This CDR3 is CASGSFGYTDTQYF. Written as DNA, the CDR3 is TGTGCCAGCGGGAGTTTCGGATACACAGATACGCAGTATTTT.

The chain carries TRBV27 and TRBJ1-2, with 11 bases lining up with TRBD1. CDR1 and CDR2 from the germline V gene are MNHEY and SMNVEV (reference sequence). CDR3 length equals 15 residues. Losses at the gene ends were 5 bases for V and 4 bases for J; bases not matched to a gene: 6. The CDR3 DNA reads TGTGCCAGCAGTCTGGGGACAGGGGGAGGCTATGGCTACACCTTC. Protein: CASSLGTGGGYGYTF.

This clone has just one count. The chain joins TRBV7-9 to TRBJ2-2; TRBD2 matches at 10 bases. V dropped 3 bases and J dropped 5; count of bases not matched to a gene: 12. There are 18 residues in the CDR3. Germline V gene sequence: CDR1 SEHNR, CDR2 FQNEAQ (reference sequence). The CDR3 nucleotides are TGTGCCAGCAGCTTGGGCCTAGCGGGAGTTTCGGGAACCGGGGAGCTGTTTTTT. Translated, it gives CASSLGLAGVSGTGELFF.